This passage covers 27 T cell receptor beta chains from one sample sequenced in a study of T-cell reconstitution after alpha-beta-depleted transplantation in children. As it was prepared, the TCRbeta library received unique molecular identifiers. TCRdb re-analysed the PCR reads in MiXCR, keeping a single row per CDR3 protein. The profile shows approximately 340,000 distinct CDR3 sequences, about 9.3% of them singletons. Material: PBMCs from the stem cell graft donor, obtained from the stem cell graft. Receptors originate from a human donor who donated a stem cell graft to a child with acute lymphoblastic leukemia.

This clonotype was seen a handful of times. The chain carries TRBV7-2 and TRBJ2-7; perhaps TRBD2 as D (7 bases). V was pared by 2 bases and J by 1 base, with 12 bases between. The CDR3 loop spans 15 amino acids. CDR1 and CDR2 (germline): SGHTA, FQGNSA. CDR3 in DNA: TGTGCCAGCAGCTTACTAGCGGACAGTTCCTACGAGCAGTACTTC. Its protein product is CASSLLADSSYEQYF.

The chain combines TRBV5-1 with TRBJ1-1; a weak D match, TRBD1 (5 bases). CDR3 size: 16 residues. The V and J ends lost 0 bases and 4 bases respectively, with 16 bases between them. Per germline, CDR1 SGHRS and CDR2 YFSETQ. CDR3 nucleotide sequence: TGCGCCAGCAGCTTGGCCGCGAGGTCCAGGGCCACTGAAGCTTTCTTT. Translating gives CASSLAARSRATEAFF.

J is TRBJ2-1 and V is TRBV7-3; 10 bases are a match to TRBD2. The J segment lost 6 bases and the V segment lost 5 bases, leaving 10 bases of the junction unmatched. The germline V gene has CDR1 SGHTA and CDR2 FQGTGA. The CDR3 is made up of 16 amino acids. CDR3 coding DNA: TGTGCCAGCAGCCACGGAAGCGGGAGGGGGCCCAATGAGCAGTTCTTC. It translates to CASSHGSGRGPNEQFF.

The rearrangement joins TRBV29-1 to TRBJ2-2, with D unresolved. Trimming left V 7 bases short and J 2 bases short, with 11 bases between. This CDR3 is built from 13 residues. The V gene's germline CDR1 is SQVTM and CDR2 ANQGSEA. The CDR3 DNA sequence: TGCAGCGCCGCCGCTCGAAACACCGGGGAGCTGTTTTTT. It yields the protein CSAAARNTGELFF.

This clonotype was counted ten times or more. This chain connects TRBV9 to TRBJ2-3; D gene uncertain. Germline V gene sequence: CDR1 SGDLS, CDR2 YYNGEE. The CDR3 covers 16 residues. V was trimmed by 4 bases and J by 0 bases, leaving 15 bases between them. The CDR3 sequence: CASSPHQVPSTDTQYF. The CDR3, as DNA: TGTGCCAGCAGCCCTCACCAGGTACCAAGCACAGATACGCAGTATTTT.

As for this clonotype: The junction shows a germline mismatch at one end, possibly a read error. The chain is built from TRBV10-3 and TRBJ2-1; D uncertain. CDR3 length: 17 residues. Germline V gives CDR1 ENHRY, CDR2 SYGVKD. The CDR3 DNA is TGTGCCATCAGTGAGAGCACAGAGACATACCCGTACACTGAGCAGTTCTTC. This gives the protein CAISESTETYPYTEQFF.

This sequence joins TRBV29-1 and TRBJ1-5, with unresolved D. The V gene lost 2 bases and the J gene lost 2 bases, with 10 bases spanning the gap. This CDR3 is 14 amino acids long. Germline V gives CDR1 SQVTM, CDR2 ANQGSEA. The DNA of the CDR3 is TGCAGCGTTGAAATGGGTGGGGGCAATCAGCCCCAGCATTTT. Translation gives CSVEMGGGNQPQHF. Full variable domain (remainder filled in from reference TRBV29-1 and TRBJ1-5): SAVISQKPSRDICQRGTSLTIQCQVDSQVTMMFWYRQQPGQSLTLIATANQGSEATYESGFVIDKFPISRPNLTFSTLTVSNMSPEDSSIYLCSVEMGGGNQPQHFGDGTRLSIL.

The rearrangement links TRBV12-3 or TRBV12-4 to TRBJ1-3; possible D gene TRBD1, 6 bases. V lost 3 bases, J lost 12 bases, and 18 bases lay in between. The CDR3 has 14 residues. DNA for the CDR3: TGTGCCAGCAGTTTGGCCGGGGGCGGGGACCACATATATTTT. Translating gives CASSLAGGGDHIYF.

This clonotype was observed a few times. This chain joins TRBV27 and TRBJ2-5; TRBD1 matches 11 bases. V shed 5 bases, J shed 7 bases, and the junction held 9 bases outside the gene matches. Germline lookup yields CDR1 MNHEY and CDR2 SMNVEV (reference sequence). The CDR3 covers 15 residues. CDR3 loop: CASSPRDRGVGTQYF. For the CDR3, the DNA is TGTGCCAGCAGTCCTCGGGACAGGGGGGTGGGGACCCAGTACTTC.

The table lists this clonotype with a few counts. The J gene is TRBJ2-1, the V gene TRBV5-1, with 11 bases matching TRBD1. Germline-derived CDR1 and CDR2 are SGHRS and YFSETQ. V trimming: 2 bases; J trimming: 7 bases; junction bases outside the gene matches: 8. The CDR3 covers 16 residues. In DNA, the CDR3 is TGCGCCAGCAGCTTTGGGGGACAGGGGGTTGGGAATGAGCAGTTCTTC. It translates to CASSFGGQGVGNEQFF.

On this clonotype itself: A much larger clone differs by one base, so this may be a read error. In this CDR3 the conserved last residue, phenylalanine or tryptophan, is missing, so a read error is likely. The chain employs TRBV7-9 and TRBJ2-7; no reliable D call. Germline lookup yields CDR1 SEHNR and CDR2 FQNEAQ (reference sequence). V was pared by 4 bases and J by 5 bases, with 12 bases between. This CDR3 spans 13 amino acids. In DNA form, the CDR3 reads TGTGCCAGCAGCTCGATTTTGGTGGACGAGCAGTACTCC. Its protein is CASSSILVDEQYS.

The chain joins TRBV20-1 to TRBJ2-7, with a tentative D call TRBD2 (6 bases). The CDR3 contains 13 residues. Germline V gene lookup returns CDR1 DFQATT and CDR2 SNEGSKA (reference sequence). The V and J ends lost 6 bases and 3 bases respectively, with 15 bases between them. CDR3 amino acids: CSARPGGDYEQYF. Written as DNA, the CDR3 is TGCAGTGCCCGGCCGGGCGGGGACTACGAGCAGTACTTC.

The table lists this clonotype with a few counts. The rearrangement links TRBV7-2 to TRBJ2-7; 7 bases map to TRBD2. Germline V gene sequence: CDR1 SGHTA, CDR2 FQGNSA. The V segment lost 1 base and the J segment 4 bases; nucleotides outside the gene matches: 7. CDR3 length equals 15 residues. The DNA for the CDR3 is TGTGCCAGCAGCTTAGTATCTAGCGGAGATTACGAGCAGTACTTC. Protein sequence: CASSLVSSGDYEQYF.

The chain joins TRBV4-1 to TRBJ2-1; D is unresolved. V dropped 8 bases and J dropped 7 bases, with 9 bases sitting between them. Looked up from germline, CDR1 is MGHRA and CDR2 is YSYEKL. There are 11 residues in the CDR3. For the CDR3, the DNA is TGCGCCAGCTCGTGGCATAATGAGCAGTTCTTC. Protein sequence: CASSWHNEQFF.

This clonotype was detected a few times. The chain couples TRBV27 to TRBJ2-7; 9 bases map to TRBD1. V shed 8 bases and J 2 bases; nucleotides not matched to a gene: 4. The CDR3 loop spans 13 amino acids. Germline assignment: CDR1 MNHEY and CDR2 SMNVEV (reference sequence). The CDR3 DNA reads as TGTGCCAGCGCCTGGACAGGGGCCTACGAGCAGTACTTC. The encoded protein is CASAWTGAYEQYF.

V is TRBV6-5 and J is TRBJ2-5; TRBD1 agrees at 7 bases. The CDR3 covers 14 residues. The V segment lost 2 bases and the J segment 3 bases; nucleotides outside the gene matches: 3. From germline, CDR1 is MNHEY and CDR2 SVGAGI. The CDR3 here is CASSYHGQEETQYF. In nucleotides, the CDR3 is TGTGCCAGCAGTTACCATGGACAGGAAGAGACCCAGTACTTC.

The chain has TRBV7-9 and TRBJ2-7, with D perhaps matching TRBD2 (5 bases). From germline, CDR1 is SEHNR and CDR2 FQNEAQ (reference sequence). The CDR3 sequence is 14 residues long. Between the trimmed V and J ends, which lost 0 bases and 6 bases, there was a span of 12 bases. CDR3 protein: CASSLAVGLPEQYF. The CDR3 DNA reads as TGTGCCAGCAGCTTAGCCGTCGGACTTCCCGAGCAGTACTTC.

The chain is built from TRBV5-1 and TRBJ1-2; no clear D. The V gene's germline CDR1 is SGHRS and CDR2 YFSETQ. The ends were cut back, 4 bases at V and 3 bases at J, with 13 bases in the middle. This CDR3 has 14 residues. The DNA of the CDR3 is TGCGCCAGCAGCGAGGGTCGGAGAGACTATGGCTACACCTTC. Amino acids: CASSEGRRDYGYTF.

The chain joins TRBV7-9 to TRBJ2-5, with 9 nucleotides matching TRBD2. V gave up 5 bases and J gave up 4 bases; unmatched junction bases: 11. Germline V gives CDR1 SEHNR, CDR2 FQNEAQ (reference sequence). The CDR3 totals 16 residues. CDR3 sequence: CASSPVGGRAGETQYF. Here the CDR3 DNA reads TGTGCCAGCAGCCCCGTTGGCGGGAGGGCCGGAGAGACCCAGTACTTC.

This clonotype was found a few times. This chain joins TRBV7-9 and TRBJ1-1; unclear D gene. V lost 5 bases and J lost 3, with 22 bases in between. This CDR3 is built from 17 residues. The germline V gene encodes CDR1 SEHNR and CDR2 FQNEAQ (reference sequence). The CDR3 loop is CASSPGVGEFVDTEAFF. Written as DNA, the CDR3 is TGTGCCAGCAGCCCTGGGGTTGGGGAGTTCGTGGACACTGAAGCTTTCTTT.

The chain employs TRBV28 and TRBJ2-3, with 8 positions matching TRBD2. Looked up from germline, CDR1 is MDHEN and CDR2 is SYDVKM. The CDR3 is 17 amino acids. With 5 bases clipped from V and 0 bases from J, the junction kept 10 bases outside the gene matches. DNA for the CDR3: TGTGCCAGCAGTCCTCAAGGACTAGCAACCAGCACAGATACGCAGTATTTT. Translation: CASSPQGLATSTDTQYF. The complete variable domain, with remaining parts taken from reference TRBV28 and TRBJ2-3, reads DVKVTQSSRYLVKRTGEKVFLECVQDMDHENMFWYRQDPGLGLRLIYFSYDVKMKEKGDIPEGYSVSREKKERFSLILESASTNQTSMYLCASSPQGLATSTDTQYFGPGTRLTVL.

This clonotype has ten or more counts. The chain's CDR3 is CASSYGFEQFF. The DNA of the CDR3 is TGTGCCAGCAGTTACGGCTTTGAGCAGTTCTTC. This chain joins TRBV6-2 or TRBV6-3 and TRBJ2-1; D unresolved. The CDR3 contains 11 residues. V was shortened by 2 bases and J by 9 bases, with 5 bases between the two germline ends. Germline V CDR1 and CDR2: MNHEY, SVGEGT.

This clonotype appeared a few times. The chain uses TRBV15 and TRBJ2-2; 10 bases are a match to TRBD2. The CDR3 loop spans 17 amino acids. V gave up 3 bases and J gave up 1 base; unmatched junction bases: 5. Per germline, CDR1 LNHNV and CDR2 YYDKDF (reference sequence). As DNA, the CDR3 is TGTGCCACCAGCAGGTCTAGCGGGAGACTGAACACCGGGGAGCTGTTTTTT. Its protein product is CATSRSSGRLNTGELFF.

This sequence joins TRBV4-2 and TRBJ2-7; D is unresolved. The CDR3 is 16 amino acids. Germline V gene data show CDR1 as LGHNA and CDR2 as YNFKEQ. Deletions cut 0 bases from V and 1 base from J, with 13 bases between. The CDR3 loop reads CASSQDRAPRSYEQYF. As DNA, the CDR3 is TGTGCCAGCAGCCAAGATAGGGCCCCGCGGTCCTACGAGCAGTACTTC.

The count of this clonotype is one. No conserved phenylalanine or tryptophan ends this CDR3, so it is likely a read error. The V and J genes are TRBV15 and TRBJ2-7; D is possibly TRBD1 (6 bases). This CDR3 contains 14 residues. The germline CDR1 and CDR2 sequences are LNHNV and YYDKDF (reference sequence). Between the trimmed V and J ends, which lost 3 bases and 3 bases, there was a span of 12 bases. CDR3 coding DNA: TGTGCCACCAGCAGTCAGGGGACCGTCTACGAGCAGTACATC. Translating it yields CATSSQGTVYEQYI.

This clonotype was detected a few times. The rearrangement links TRBV20-1 to TRBJ2-3; weak D call: TRBD2 (6 bases). Germline-derived CDR1 and CDR2 are DFQATT and SNEGSKA (reference sequence). The CDR3 length is 13 residues. Trimming left V 7 bases short and J 0 bases short, with 11 bases between. This CDR3 reads CSGRGRSTDTQYF. The CDR3 coding sequence is TGCAGTGGGAGGGGAAGAAGCACAGATACGCAGTATTTT.

This clonotype was seen only a few times. The chain recombines TRBV7-2 with TRBJ2-5, with D hard to call. Trimming shortened V by 5 bases and J by 4 bases, and 8 bases separated the two germline ends. The CDR3 length is 12 residues. The germline V gene encodes CDR1 SGHTA and CDR2 FQGNSA. CDR3 coding DNA: TGTGCCAGCAGCCGCTTCCTAGAGACCCAGTACTTC. Protein product: CASSRFLETQYF.